The clone carrying this T cell receptor beta chain was counted a few times. No antigen is known for it. The sample is drawn from a study of cytomegalovirus exposure and HLA in healthy donors. Study-wide findings and caveats: Under in vitro conditions, three CMV-associated chains were confirmed as specific for CMV antigens. Cytomegalovirus status was reportedly diagnosed by the classifier with high sensitivity and specificity. It was approximately 150 TCR beta chains that were listed as cytomegalovirus-associated. A later analysis found first-cohort TCR clusters tended to co-occur in the 90 to 150 validation repertoires.

Here immunoSEQ multiplex PCR was the method, and the copy in TCRdb shows in-frame clones only, minus some. Of some 170,000 clones in the sample, about 90% were seen once. With 7 bases removed from V and 7 bases from J, the gap between germline ends came to 16 bases. The CDR3 contains 13 residues. Germline lookup yields CDR1 LNHDA and CDR2 SQIVND (reference sequence). This TCR was recovered from a young man in good health and CMV-seropositive. This chain uses TRBV19 with TRBJ1-2; D is perhaps TRBD1 (6 bases). Sequencing was performed on PBMCs. This chain's CDR3 is CASTGVVGGGYTF. The CDR3 DNA reads TGTGCCAGTACAGGGGTCGTTGGGGGTGGCTACACCTTC.